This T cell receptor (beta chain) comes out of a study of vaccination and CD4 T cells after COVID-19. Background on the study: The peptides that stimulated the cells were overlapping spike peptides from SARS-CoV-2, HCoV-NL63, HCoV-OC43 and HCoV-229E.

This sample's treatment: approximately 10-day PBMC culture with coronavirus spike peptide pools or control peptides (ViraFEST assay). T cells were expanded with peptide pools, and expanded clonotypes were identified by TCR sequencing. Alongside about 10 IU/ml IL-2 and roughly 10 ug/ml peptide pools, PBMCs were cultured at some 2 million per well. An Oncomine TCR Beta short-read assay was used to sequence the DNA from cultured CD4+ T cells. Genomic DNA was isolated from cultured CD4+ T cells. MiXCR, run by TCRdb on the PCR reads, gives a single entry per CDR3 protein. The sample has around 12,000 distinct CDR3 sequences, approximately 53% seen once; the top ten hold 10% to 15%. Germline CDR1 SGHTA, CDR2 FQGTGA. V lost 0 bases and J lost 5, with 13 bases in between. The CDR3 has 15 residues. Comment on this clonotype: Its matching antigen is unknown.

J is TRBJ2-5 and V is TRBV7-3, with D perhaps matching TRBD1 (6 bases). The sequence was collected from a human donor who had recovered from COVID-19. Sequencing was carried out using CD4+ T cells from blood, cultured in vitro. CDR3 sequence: CASSLTGANPETQYF. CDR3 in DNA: TGTGCCAGCAGCTTAACGGGGGCGAATCCGGAGACCCAGTACTTC.